This T cell receptor beta chain was documented in a study of blood T cell repertoires in COVID-19. In the study overall: The analysed material was cDNA or gDNA that came from T cells, B-cell-depleted T cells, or PBMCs.

Clinical histories supplied by participants themselves formed the basis of cohort assignment. The method was immunoSEQ multiplex PCR; TCRdb's version includes in-frame clones alone and lacks a portion of them. The sample consists of 300,000 or so clones, 80% to 90% of them appearing once. Sequencing was performed on PBMCs or T cells enriched from blood (not recorded which). The sequence was obtained from a woman in her thirties or forties with acute COVID-19.

The CDR3 DNA is TGTGCCACCAGTGATTTAAAGGACAGCTCCTACAATGAGCAGTTCTTC. Its protein is CATSDLKDSSYNEQFF. J is TRBJ2-1 and V is TRBV24-1, with TRBD1 as a possible D gene (6 bases). This CDR3 spans 16 amino acids. In germline, CDR1 is KGHDR, CDR2 SFDVKD. V lost 1 base and J lost 0, with 9 bases in between.